Listed below are T cell receptor beta chains from one sample, sequenced in a study of T cell changes during pregnancy in multiple sclerosis. Sequencing used immunoSEQ multiplex PCR; TCRdb keeps in-frame clones, though not all of them. The sample lists 65,000 to 75,000 clones, roughly 89% seen once, with 3.7% in the top ten. Sample: peripheral blood, taken after pregnancy. The receptors here all came from a female donor in good health, enrolled as a control in a pregnancy study. Both conserved end residues are part of each CDR3.

j_call v_call cdr3_aa
TRBJ2-7 TRBV28 CASRSGGSSYEQYF
TRBJ2-5 TRBV28 CASQVGVRETQYF
TRBJ2-1 TRBV4-2 CASSPYGRGLASYNEQFF
TRBJ2-1 TRBV30 CAWTRGLFYNEQFF
TRBJ1-1 TRBV6-5 CASKGQGGTEAFF
TRBJ2-1 TRBV7-3 CASSSGITFDEQFF
TRBJ2-1 TRBV19 CARNPGVVTSHEQFF
TRBJ2-7 TRBV11-2 CASSSRTSGSYEQYF
TRBJ2-2 TRBV7-7 CASSQLAGYTGELFF
TRBJ2-3 TRBV5-1 CASSPLLAGGLTDTQYF
TRBJ1-5 TRBV19 CASSNGVGQPIFNQPQHF
TRBJ1-1 TRBV18 CASSPGQRLNTEAFF
TRBJ2-5 TRBV6-1 CASSELGTGLGEETQYF
TRBJ2-3 TRBV6-1 CASSEYREDTQYF
TRBJ2-7 TRBV9 CASSDGPGTTSGEQYF
TRBJ1-5 TRBV5-6 CASSLGGQAEGQPQHF
TRBJ2-6 TRBV4-2 CASSQPGQGEVGANVLTF
TRBJ2-6 TRBV9 CASSGLTGQGDVLTF
TRBJ1-5 TRBV28 CASRDRGNQPQHF
TRBJ1-1 TRBV28 CANGAANTEAFF
TRBJ1-1 TRBV28 CASSLGARSNTEAFF
TRBJ2-1 TRBV28 CASSTTEEQFF
TRBJ2-2 TRBV6-6 CATRTGQGVTGELFF
TRBJ1-3 TRBV7-6 CASSLEAGKAGNTIYF
TRBJ1-4 TRBV7-2 CASSLAAGRRNEKLFF
TRBJ2-5 TRBV21-1 CASSNSLDRPCLETQYF
TRBJ1-2 TRBV7-2 CASSPLRGSYGYTF
TRBJ2-7 TRBV11-2 CASSLASGPYEQYF
TRBJ1-6 TRBV15 CATSPRGKGSPLHF
TRBJ2-1 TRBV4-2 CASTYQTGTSVNEQFF
TRBJ2-1 TRBV18 CASSPRGLNEQFF
TRBJ1-3 TRBV28 CASSLRTGRGNTIYF
TRBJ2-7 TRBV4-3 CASSQWEGTYEQYF
TRBJ2-1 TRBV30 CARLAEGDNEQFF
TRBJ2-1 TRBV18 CASSPGSLVAGVEQFF
TRBJ1-2 TRBV6-5 CASSYTGQENYGYTF
TRBJ1-1 TRBV11-2 CASSFGQGNTEAFF
TRBJ1-4 TRBV7-8 CASSLFRHSNEKLFF
TRBJ2-5 TRBV27 CASSSPSRGAEETQYF
TRBJ2-1 TRBV2 CASSGLADTYNEQFF
TRBJ2-1 TRBV5-1 CASSLGREAYNEQFF
TRBJ2-7 TRBV5-4 CASSALGGSSYEQYF
TRBJ1-1 TRBV28 CASSYGSRNTEAFF
TRBJ2-7 TRBV20-1 CSARKTDEQYF
TRBJ1-4 TRBV4-1 CASSQSGGRPTNEKLFF
TRBJ2-7 TRBV28 CASSLYVTGATFYEQYF
TRBJ2-3 TRBV7-9 CASSLEGQGALDTQYF